This paragraph reports one T cell receptor beta chain. This clonotype came up many times. Its specific antigen is unknown. The input lacks base qualities; no much larger clone sits a single base away. The junction shows trimming of 4 bases on V and 2 bases on J, and the gene matches do not reach 5 bases of it. From cysteine to phenylalanine, the CDR3 is 15 amino acids long. Just CDR3 DNA is preserved here, 45 bases in frame from base 1. The germline V gene gives CDR1 as SGHRS and CDR2 as YFSETQ. The sample is drawn from a study of T cells in Graves' hyperthyroidism and ophthalmopathy (dated by TCRdb to the late 2010s). General notes on the study: Peripheral blood samples were taken at initial diagnosis, before any treatment was given. After sampling, hyperthyroidism patients received methimazole starting at 30 mg daily, and ophthalmopathy patients received high-dose intravenous methylprednisolone. The 95 to 100 discovery patients were randomly split 7:3 into training and test sets. Whether ophthalmopathy could be predicted prospectively was tested in an independent validation cohort made up of 18 to 20 hyperthyroidism patients plus 17 patients who later progressed to ophthalmopathy. TCR V-J signatures able to tell the groups apart were searched for in a discovery cohort of approximately 95 patients, of whom more than 40 had Graves' ophthalmopathy and around 57 had stable Graves' hyperthyroidism. In about 6 Graves' hyperthyroidism patients, the study also compared T-cell repertoires from thyroid tissue with T-cell repertoires from blood. The paper reports TCR Vbeta CDR3 sequencing of more than 120 peripheral blood samples: some 41 ophthalmopathy, fewer than 80 hyperthyroidism and some 17 progressor patients. The paper as a whole reports these results and caveats: In cross-validation, a model built on a 13 V-J signature told ophthalmopathy apart from stable hyperthyroidism with just under 90% sensitivity and around 83% specificity, and in testing the same model reached 80%/75%. Sample size was not statistically predetermined, and blinding of investigators to group allocation was not performed. In validation, progression to ophthalmopathy was predicted by the model with 65% to 71% sensitivity and approximately 78% specificity, a median of about 6.8 months before onset. Most expanded thyroid clonotypes (frequency above 0.001) were also detected in blood, a finding suggesting that blood repertoires may reflect thyroid immune responses.

The TCR beta CDR3 regions were amplified from the RNA transcripts. The first round of RT-PCR for the TCR CDR3 was performed with the HTBI primer set and the Qiagen OneStep RT-PCR kit. Libraries were constructed in a second round of multiplex PCR, after which size selection and purification were performed. Sequencing of the libraries was done on an Illumina HiSeq2000 using paired-end 100 bp reads. Under the source paper's analysis protocol: Raw data were processed with SOAPnuke, discarding reads with adapters, uncalled bases, mean Phred below 15, or no exact constant-primer or identifier match. High-quality paired reads were merged using COPE v1.2.5, and each unique nucleotide sequence was defined as a clonotype. Clonotypes were aligned to IMGT TRBV, TRBD and TRBJ reference segments using MiTCR v1.1. The analysis included only V-J combinations with a frequency above 0.0001, which together covered more than 99% of the repertoires. A TCS score was defined as the ratio between F50 (clonal expansion) and ExV (chaos), using BLOSUM62-based TCRdist between CDR3 peptides within each V-J. Welch's t-statistics and random forest reduced just over 500 V-J features to about 13, which were used in a naive Bayes classifier (R e1071). The public reads were run again by TCRdb, first through fastp at Q25 and then through MiXCR, and only productive beta chains were kept. Records with the same CDR3 protein are collapsed into one entry carrying the most frequent genes and DNA. The V and J calls reflect TCRdb's pipeline rather than the authors' work. The sample table records a few hundred thousand distinct CDR3 sequences; roughly 15% of these occur just once. 17% of the sample is in the top ten clones.

In the ophthalmopathy patients, disease was moderately to severely active, with a Clinical Activity Score of 3 or more, a NOSPECS grade of 4 or more, and a duration of less than 3 months. The study excluded patients with uncontrolled infections, other autoimmune diseases, pregnancy or lactation. Diagnoses were based on clinical symptoms, serum thyroxine and TRAb, thyroid ultrasound and orbital computed tomography. PBMCs were isolated from 10 ml of fresh peripheral blood by Ficoll-Paque density gradient centrifugation. Total RNA was extracted using Trizol reagent, and RNA quality was assessed on an Agilent 2100 Bioanalyzer.

This receptor was taken from a woman aged 18-35 years with Graves' ophthalmopathy. Recombination joined TRBV5-1 with TRBJ2-3, and 9 junctional nucleotides match TRBD1. Sequencing was carried out using blood. The CDR3 has the sequence CASSKGDRVTDTQYF. The bases are TGCGCCAGCAGCAAAGGGGACAGGGTCACAGATACGCAGTATTTT.